Presented here are 27 T cell receptor beta chains from one specimen sequenced in a study of cytomegalovirus exposure and HLA in healthy donors. The PCR made use of 60 Vbeta and 13 Jbeta primers. Data came from immunoSEQ multiplex PCR; TCRdb stores just in-frame clones and leaves some out. The sample gives 75,000 to 90,000 clones, around 84% of which show up once; 6% to 7.5% is in the top ten. The specimen was PBMCs. The receptor source for this set is a man aged 40-49 years in good health and CMV-seropositive.

The chain combines TRBV18 with TRBJ1-2; 8 bases align to TRBD1. This CDR3 is 16 amino acids long. Germline loops: CDR1 KGHSH, CDR2 LQKENI. After removal of 6 bases from V and 4 bases from J, the junction contained 13 bases not matched to a gene. CDR3 DNA sequence: TGTGCCAGCTCTCCCTTAGGACAGGGACGCGGCTATGGCTACACCTTC. It is translated as CASSPLGQGRGYGYTF.

The rearrangement joins TRBV15 to TRBJ2-1, with D unresolved. V was shortened by 4 bases and J by 7 bases, with 11 bases between the two germline ends. This CDR3 has 13 amino acids. Germline values: CDR1 LNHNV, CDR2 YYDKDF (reference sequence). CDR3 residues: CATSTSERNEQFF. CDR3 coding DNA: TGTGCCACCAGCACATCGGAGAGGAATGAGCAGTTCTTC.

The V call is TRBV19, the J call TRBJ1-1, with D tentatively TRBD1 (6 bases). The CDR3 covers 14 residues. V was shortened by 3 bases and J by 1 base, with 9 bases between the two germline ends. Germline CDR1 reads LNHDA; CDR2 reads SQIVND (reference sequence). The CDR3 here is CASSMGAGNTEAFF. In DNA form, the CDR3 reads TGTGCCAGTAGTATGGGGGCAGGGAACACTGAAGCTTTCTTT. Together with reference TRBV19 and TRBJ1-1, the CDR3 gives the full variable domain: DGGITQSPKYLFRKEGQNVTLSCEQNLNHDAMYWYRQDPGQGLRLIYYSQIVNDFQKGDIAEGYSVSREKKESFPLTVTSAQKNPTAFYLCASSMGAGNTEAFFGQGTRLTVV.

The V and J genes are TRBV19 and TRBJ1-1; D is ambiguous. CDR1 is LNHDA and CDR2 is SQIVND in the germline V gene (reference sequence). The CDR3 consists of 14 residues. Trimming shortened V by 7 bases and J by 1 base, and 13 bases separated the two germline ends. The chain's CDR3 is CASNPVRGNTEAFF. For the CDR3, the DNA is TGTGCCAGTAACCCCGTCCGGGGGAACACTGAAGCTTTCTTT.

This sequence joins TRBV5-1 and TRBJ2-7; a possible D gene is TRBD1 (6 bases). Germline CDR1 is SGHRS and CDR2 is YFSETQ. The CDR3 covers 14 residues. Trimming left V 4 bases short and J 3 bases short, with 14 bases between. CDR3 sequence reads: CASSTGQNYYEQYF. The CDR3 DNA is TGCGCCAGCAGCACCGGACAGAATTACTACGAGCAGTACTTC.

The chain employs TRBV6-1 and TRBJ1-3; tentatively, D is TRBD1 (6 bases). Trimming took 10 bases from V and 0 from J, leaving 13 bases between them. This CDR3 has 14 residues. The germline gives CDR1 MNHNS, CDR2 SASEGT. The CDR3 region has the DNA TGTGCCACCACCGGACAGATCTCTGGAAACACCATATATTTT. Its translation is CATTGQISGNTIYF.

The chain links TRBV4-2 to TRBJ2-4, with D perhaps matching TRBD1 (6 bases). Germline lookup yields CDR1 LGHNA and CDR2 YNFKEQ. This CDR3 is built from 14 residues. Trimming removed 3 bases at V and 11 bases at J, with 17 bases between. The CDR3 loop reads CASSQDRSAVVQYF. As DNA, the CDR3 is TGTGCCAGCAGCCAGGACAGATCCGCGGTGGTTCAGTACTTC.

The V and J genes are TRBV4-2 and TRBJ2-7, with 8 bases lining up with TRBD1. The ends lost 4 bases at V and 4 bases at J; junction bases unmatched: 6. CDR1 LGHNA and CDR2 YNFKEQ come from the germline V gene. This CDR3 is 14 amino acids long. CDR3 in DNA: TGTGCCAGCAGCCGCCGGACAGGGAGGTACGAGCAGTACTTC. Its translation: CASSRRTGRYEQYF.

The table lists this clone with a count of one. V gene TRBV6-4 combines with J gene TRBJ1-1; D call uncertain. Germline values: CDR1 MRHNA, CDR2 SNTAGT. Trimming removed 5 bases from V and 5 bases from J, with 12 bases in between. The CDR3 is 13 residues long. For the CDR3, the DNA is TGTGCCAGCAGTTCCGACTCGAGGACTGAAGCTTTCTTT. Its protein is CASSSDSRTEAFF.

This clone was observed a handful of times. V usage is TRBV18 and J usage is TRBJ1-3; 7 positions agree with TRBD1. J lost 1 base, V lost 5 bases, and 11 bases had no gene match. Germline CDR1 is KGHSH and CDR2 is LQKENI. The CDR3 covers 17 residues. The CDR3 nucleotides are TGTGCCAGCTCATCCACTCCACAGGGGTTATCTGGAAACACCATATATTTT. It codes for CASSSTPQGLSGNTIYF.

The table lists this clone with a few counts. The J gene is TRBJ2-7, the V gene TRBV6-5, with 7 nucleotides matching TRBD1. There are 14 residues in the CDR3. V lost 8 bases to trimming and J lost 0 bases; unmatched junction nucleotides: 7. CDR1 is MNHEY, CDR2 SVGAGI, per germline. CDR3 sequence reads: CASLRDSSSYEQYF. CDR3 DNA: TGTGCCAGCCTAAGGGACAGCAGCTCCTACGAGCAGTACTTC.

The CDR3 sequence is CASSSGQNQETQYF. The CDR3 bases are TGTGCCAGCAGCTCGGGACAAAACCAAGAGACCCAGTACTTC. The V gene is TRBV11-3, the J gene TRBJ2-5; TRBD1 is a possible D gene (6 bases). CDR1 is SGHNT and CDR2 is YENEEA in the germline V gene. The CDR3 is 14 residues long. The V end lost 4 bases, the J end lost 0 bases, and 9 bases lay between the germline ends.

The chain is built from TRBV10-3 and TRBJ1-6; D call uncertain. With 3 bases removed from V and 10 bases from J, the gap between germline ends came to 10 bases. The CDR3 has 13 residues. The germline V gene has CDR1 ENHRY and CDR2 SYGVKD. As DNA, the CDR3 is TGTGCCATCAGTGACTCGGTCCTCTCACCCCTCCACTTT. Translated: CAISDSVLSPLHF.

In this sample, this clone turned up once. The chain links TRBV7-2 to TRBJ1-2; 7 bases map to TRBD1. Germline values: CDR1 SGHTA, CDR2 FQGNSA. V lost 7 bases to trimming and J lost 4 bases; unmatched junction nucleotides: 15. The CDR3 has 16 residues. CDR3 coding DNA: TGTGCCAGCACCCCCCGCACACAGGGGTATATCTATGGCTACACCTTC. It is translated as CASTPRTQGYIYGYTF.

The chain couples TRBV2 to TRBJ2-3, with 11 bases matching TRBD2. J was trimmed by 1 base and V by 5 bases; bases with no gene match: 5. This CDR3 is built from 16 residues. Germline V gives CDR1 SNHLY, CDR2 FYNNEI. The CDR3 is CASSNLAGGRTDTQYF. The CDR3 DNA sequence: TGTGCCAGCAGTAATTTAGCGGGGGGGCGCACAGATACGCAGTATTTT.

This rearrangement joins TRBV6-1 to TRBJ1-5; 11 nucleotides match TRBD1. The V gene's germline CDR1 is MNHNS and CDR2 SASEGT. This CDR3 comprises 16 residues. J lost 7 bases, V lost 4 bases, and 9 bases had no gene match. The CDR3 nucleotides are TGTGCCAGCAGTGGGAGGGACAGGGGGACAGAGCAGCCCCAGCATTTT. It translates to CASSGRDRGTEQPQHF.

The chain has TRBV30 and TRBJ1-1; no firm D call. This CDR3 is built from 15 residues. The V end lost 0 bases, the J end lost 0 bases, and 11 bases lay between the germline ends. From germline, CDR1 is GTSNPN and CDR2 SVGIG (reference sequence). This CDR3 reads CAWSVPGEMNTEAFF. The CDR3 bases are TGTGCCTGGAGTGTCCCGGGAGAGATGAACACTGAAGCTTTCTTT.

A few counts support this clone. V gene TRBV7-6 combines with J gene TRBJ2-3; 9 bases are shared with TRBD2. This CDR3 has 16 residues. V trimming: 5 bases; J trimming: 0 bases; junction bases outside the gene matches: 6. Germline CDR1 SGHVS, CDR2 FNYEAQ. CDR3 coding DNA: TGTGCCAGCAGCACATCGCTAGCGGGAAGCACAGATACGCAGTATTTT. It yields the protein CASSTSLAGSTDTQYF.

The rearrangement uses TRBV25-1 and TRBJ1-2; the D gene is possibly TRBD1 (6 bases). With 4 bases removed from V and 7 bases from J, the gap between germline ends came to 13 bases. CDR3 length: 13 residues. The germline V gene has CDR1 MGHDK and CDR2 SYGVNS. The CDR3 spells CASSGGQSFGYTF. The DNA for the CDR3 is TGTGCCAGCAGTGGAGGACAGTCTTTTGGCTACACCTTC.

V gene TRBV5-4 combines with J gene TRBJ2-3; no definite D call. Per germline, CDR1 SGHNT and CDR2 YYREEE (reference sequence). CDR3 length equals 13 residues. V was clipped by 5 bases and J by 5 bases, with 12 bases between them. CDR3 nucleotides: TGTGCCAGCAGACTATTAAGCGTAGATACGCAGTATTTT. This translates into CASRLLSVDTQYF. Full variable domain (missing parts from reference TRBV5-4 and TRBJ2-3): ETGVTQSPTHLIKTRGQQVTLRCSSQSGHNTVSWYQQALGQGPQFIFQYYREEENGRGNFPPRFSGLQFPNYSSELNVNALELDDSALYLCASRLLSVDTQYFGPGTRLTVL.

This clone has only one observation. This sequence joins TRBV30 and TRBJ1-5; no clear D. Germline lookup yields CDR1 GTSNPN and CDR2 SVGIG (reference sequence). Trimming cost V 3 bases and J 0 bases, with 6 bases left between them. This CDR3 has 13 amino acids. DNA for the CDR3: TGTGCCTGGAGAAGCGATAGCAATCAGCCCCAGCATTTT. Protein: CAWRSDSNQPQHF.

The chain combines TRBV2 with TRBJ2-1; a weak D match, TRBD2 (7 bases). Trimming cost V 7 bases and J 8 bases, with 18 bases left between them. Germline assignment: CDR1 SNHLY and CDR2 FYNNEI. The CDR3 is 14 amino acids. CDR3: CASTGHGLGDEQFF. The CDR3 nucleotides are TGTGCCAGCACGGGACACGGACTAGGCGATGAGCAGTTCTTC.

The chain links TRBV5-4 to TRBJ1-6; D remains ambiguous. The germline gives CDR1 SGHNT, CDR2 YYREEE (reference sequence). The CDR3 runs to 13 residues. Trimming removed 2 bases from V and 12 bases from J, with 12 bases in between. This chain's CDR3 is CASSFGGIEPLHF. The CDR3, as DNA: TGTGCCAGCAGCTTCGGAGGGATTGAACCCCTCCACTTT.

This clone was observed a single time. V usage is TRBV6-5 and J usage is TRBJ2-7; a weak D match, TRBD2 (6 bases). V was cut by 10 bases and J by 0 bases, with 19 bases left in between. Germline V lookup: CDR1 MNHEY, CDR2 SVGAGI. The CDR3 is made up of 15 amino acids. The CDR3 sequence is CAILRPGLASYEQYF. CDR3 bases: TGTGCCATCCTTAGACCGGGACTTGCCTCCTACGAGCAGTACTTC.

The gene calls are TRBV9 and TRBJ1-1; D may be TRBD1 (5 bases). Trimming left V 2 bases short and J 3 bases short, with 17 bases between. Germline assignment: CDR1 SGDLS and CDR2 YYNGEE. There are 16 residues in the CDR3. CDR3: CASSVGLAGSDTEAFF. CDR3 DNA sequence: TGTGCCAGCAGCGTTGGTCTCGCAGGGTCGGACACTGAAGCTTTCTTT.

This rearrangement joins TRBV28 to TRBJ1-3; a possible D gene is TRBD1 (6 bases). CDR3 length: 15 amino acids. CDR1 and CDR2 (germline): MDHEN, SYDVKM. V gave up 2 bases and J gave up 9 bases, with 17 bases separating them. CDR3 DNA sequence: TGTGCCAGCAGTTTACGCCCAGGGGCAGGTTTCACCATATATTTT. Amino acids: CASSLRPGAGFTIYF. Looking up the rest from reference TRBV28 and TRBJ1-3 gives the full variable domain: DVKVTQSSRYLVKRTGEKVFLECVQDMDHENMFWYRQDPGLGLRLIYFSYDVKMKEKGDIPEGYSVSREKKERFSLILESASTNQTSMYLCASSLRPGAGFTIYFGEGSWLTVV.

In its sample, this clone was seen once. This sequence joins TRBV28 and TRBJ2-5; maybe TRBD2 (6 bases). CDR3 length: 12 amino acids. Trimming removed 10 bases from V and 1 base from J, with 10 bases in between. Germline values: CDR1 MDHEN, CDR2 SYDVKM. For the CDR3, the DNA is TGTGCCATCCGGGACTTCCAAGAGACCCAGTACTTC. This sequence encodes CAIRDFQETQYF.